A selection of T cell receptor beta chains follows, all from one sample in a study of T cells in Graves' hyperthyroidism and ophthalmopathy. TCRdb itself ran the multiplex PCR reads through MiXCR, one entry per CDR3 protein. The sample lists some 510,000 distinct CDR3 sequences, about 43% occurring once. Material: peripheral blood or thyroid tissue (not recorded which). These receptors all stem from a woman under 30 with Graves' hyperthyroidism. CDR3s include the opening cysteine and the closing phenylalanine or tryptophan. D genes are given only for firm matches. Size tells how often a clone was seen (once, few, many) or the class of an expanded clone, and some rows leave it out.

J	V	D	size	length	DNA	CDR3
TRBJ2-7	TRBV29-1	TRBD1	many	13	TGCAGCGCCCGACAGGGTTCTGACTACGAGCAGTACTTC	CSARQGSDYEQYF
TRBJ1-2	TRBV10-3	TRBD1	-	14	TGTGCCGCGACAGGGGAACTCCGGGACTATGGCTACACCTTC	CAATGELRDYGYTF
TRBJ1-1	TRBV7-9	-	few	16	TGTGCCAGCAGCTTAATGGGCGGCGGTATGAACACTGAAGCTTTCTTT	CASSLMGGGMNTEAFF
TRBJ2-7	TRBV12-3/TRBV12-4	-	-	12	TGTGCCAGCAGTTTTCCGGTAGGCGAGCAGTACTTC	CASSFPVGEQYF
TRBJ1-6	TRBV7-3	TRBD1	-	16	TGTGCCAGCAGCCCTGACACCGGGACAGTTAATTCACCCCTCCACTTT	CASSPDTGTVNSPLHF
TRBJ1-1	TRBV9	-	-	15	TGTGCCAGCACTCCCTGGGGGGGCACTAACACTGAAGCTTTCTTT	CASTPWGGTNTEAFF
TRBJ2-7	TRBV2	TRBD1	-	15	TGTGCCAGCAGGGGACAGCCCATGGGCTCCTACGAGCAGTACTTC	CASRGQPMGSYEQYF
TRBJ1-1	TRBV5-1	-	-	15	TGCGCCAGCAGCCGAGGGACCCTCGGGAACACTGAAGCTTTCTTT	CASSRGTLGNTEAFF
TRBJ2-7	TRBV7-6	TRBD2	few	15	TGTGCCAGCAGCTCCGGACTAGCGGGAGCCTACGAGCAGTACTTC	CASSSGLAGAYEQYF
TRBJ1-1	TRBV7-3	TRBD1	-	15	TGTGCCAGCAGCTATGTCCGGGACAGAAACACTGAAGCTTTCTTT	CASSYVRDRNTEAFF
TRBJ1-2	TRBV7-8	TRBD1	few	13	TGTGCCAGCAGCTACCCGGACAGGGATGGCTACACCTTC	CASSYPDRDGYTF
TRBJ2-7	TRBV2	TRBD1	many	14	TGTGCCAGCAGCCTATCCGGGACAGTATACGAGCAGTACTTC	CASSLSGTVYEQYF
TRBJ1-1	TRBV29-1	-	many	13	TGCAGCGTTGGCGTCGGTCAGGCAACTGAAGCTTTCTTT	CSVGVGQATEAFF
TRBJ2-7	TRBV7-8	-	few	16	TGTGCCAGCAGCCAAGAGGCCGGGCGAAGCTCCTACGAGCAGTACTTC	CASSQEAGRSSYEQYF
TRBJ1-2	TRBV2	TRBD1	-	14	TGTGCCAGCAGACCCCGGAACAGGGGTTTTGGCTACACCTTC	CASRPRNRGFGYTF
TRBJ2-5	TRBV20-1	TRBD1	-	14	TGCAGTGCCCAGGGACAGGGGGCATCGGAGACCCAGTACTTC	CSAQGQGASETQYF
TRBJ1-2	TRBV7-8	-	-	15	TGTGCCAGCTCCTATAACCGTAGTCGGAACTATGGCTACACCTTC	CASSYNRSRNYGYTF
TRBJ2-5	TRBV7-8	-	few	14	TGTGCCAGCAGCTCCAAAGACTATAAAGAGACCCAGTACTTC	CASSSKDYKETQYF
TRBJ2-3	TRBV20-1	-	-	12	TGCAGTGTCTCCGGGAATGGAGATACGCAGTATTTT	CSVSGNGDTQYF
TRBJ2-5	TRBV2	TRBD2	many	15	TGTGCCAGCAGTGAGACTAGCGGGAGCCCAGAGACCCAGTACTTC	CASSETSGSPETQYF
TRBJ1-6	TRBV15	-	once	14	TGTGCCACCAGCCGAGAGGCAGGGAATTCACCCCTCCACTTT	CATSREAGNSPLHF
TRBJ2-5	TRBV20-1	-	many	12	TGCAGTGCTAGCCGACTGGGCGAGACCCAGTACTTC	CSASRLGETQYF
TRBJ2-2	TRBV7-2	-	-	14	TGTGCCAGCAAGGACTTGGGGAACACCGGGGAGCTGTTTTTT	CASKDLGNTGELFF
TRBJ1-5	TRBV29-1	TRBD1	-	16	TGCAGCGCTAGACAGGGGGTAGGGCTTGTCAATCAGCCCCAGCATTTT	CSARQGVGLVNQPQHF
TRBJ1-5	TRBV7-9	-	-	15	TGTGCCAGCAGCCAGTCACCGGGTTGGGATCAGCCCCAGCATTTT	CASSQSPGWDQPQHF
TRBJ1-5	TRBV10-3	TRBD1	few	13	TGTGCCATCAGTGGGACAGGGGGCCAGCCCCAGCATTTT	CAISGTGGQPQHF
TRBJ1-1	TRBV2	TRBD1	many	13	TGTGCCACAGACAGGGTAGGAAACACTGAAGCTTTCTTT	CATDRVGNTEAFF
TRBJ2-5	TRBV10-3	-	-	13	TGTGCCATCAGTGAGCAGGGCCAAGAGACCCAGTACTTC	CAISEQGQETQYF
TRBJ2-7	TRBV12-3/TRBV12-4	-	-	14	TGTGCCAGCAGTTTAGCGCGGTTCTCCTACGAGCAGTACTTC	CASSLARFSYEQYF
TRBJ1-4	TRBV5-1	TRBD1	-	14	TGCGCCAGCAGCCAGGGGGGAAAGGAGGGAAAACTGTTTTTT	CASSQGGKEGKLFF
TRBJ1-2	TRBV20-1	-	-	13	TGCAGTGCTAGCACAGACAGATCCTATGGCTACACCTTC	CSASTDRSYGYTF
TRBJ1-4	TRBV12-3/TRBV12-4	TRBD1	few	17	TGTGCCAGCAGTCTACAAGGACCGGGACAGGGAGGTGAAAAACTGTTTTTT	CASSLQGPGQGGEKLFF
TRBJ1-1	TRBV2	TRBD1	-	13	TGTGCCAGCAGCGACAGGGAGAACAGTGAAGCTTTCTTT	CASSDRENSEAFF
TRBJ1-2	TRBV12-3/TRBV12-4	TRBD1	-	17	TGTGCCAGCAGCCCGTGGGACAGGGGGCATAGTTGGGATGGCTACACCTTC	CASSPWDRGHSWDGYTF
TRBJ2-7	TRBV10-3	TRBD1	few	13	TGTGCCAGCAGTGAGAGCTGGACAGGCAAGCAGTACTTC	CASSESWTGKQYF
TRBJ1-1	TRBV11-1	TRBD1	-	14	TGTGCCAGCAGCGTTGGGGACAGGGGGACTGAAGCTTTCTTT	CASSVGDRGTEAFF
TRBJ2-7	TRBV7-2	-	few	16	TGTGCCAGCAGCTCCCGAGGGGGTACCGCGTCCTACGAGCAGTACTTC	CASSSRGGTASYEQYF
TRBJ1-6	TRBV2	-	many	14	TGTGCCAGCAGCCGTGACAGGAGAAATTCACCCCTCCACTTT	CASSRDRRNSPLHF
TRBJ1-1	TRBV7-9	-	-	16	TGTGCCAGCAGTGCAAAGCCCGGGACCTTGAACACTGAAGCTTTCTTT	CASSAKPGTLNTEAFF
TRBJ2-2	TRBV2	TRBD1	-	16	TGTGCCAGCAGTGAAGCGGGACAGGGAGGGACCGGGGAGCTGTTTTTT	CASSEAGQGGTGELFF
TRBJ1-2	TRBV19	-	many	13	TGTGCCACCAGGGCGGGACAACCCCGTGGCTACACCTTC	CATRAGQPRGYTF
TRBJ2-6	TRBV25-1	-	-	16	TGTGCCAGCAGTCTTAAGGGGGGATCTGGGGCCAACGTCCTGACTTTC	CASSLKGGSGANVLTF
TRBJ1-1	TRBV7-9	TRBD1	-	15	TGCGCCAGCAGCCATATGGGACAGTTTCACACTGAAGCTTTCTTT	CASSHMGQFHTEAFF
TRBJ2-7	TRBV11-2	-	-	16	TGTGCCAGCAGCTTAGAGGTGGAGGGCGCAGTACTCGAGCAGTACTTC	CASSLEVEGAVLEQYF
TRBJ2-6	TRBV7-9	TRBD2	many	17	TGTGCCAGCATCCCCATAGCGGGAGGGTCTGGGGCCAACGTCCTGACTTTC	CASIPIAGGSGANVLTF
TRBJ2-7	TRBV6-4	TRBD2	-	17	TGTGCCATCAGTGACTATAGCGGGACTGGGCACCACTACGAGCAGTACTTC	CAISDYSGTGHHYEQYF
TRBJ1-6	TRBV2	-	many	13	TGTGCCAGCAGTAAGGGAATATCGACACCCCTCCACTTT	CASSKGISTPLHF
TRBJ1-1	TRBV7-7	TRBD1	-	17	TGTGCCAGCAGCTCCGGGACAGGGGGCGGGATGTACACTGAAGCTTTCTTT	CASSSGTGGGMYTEAFF